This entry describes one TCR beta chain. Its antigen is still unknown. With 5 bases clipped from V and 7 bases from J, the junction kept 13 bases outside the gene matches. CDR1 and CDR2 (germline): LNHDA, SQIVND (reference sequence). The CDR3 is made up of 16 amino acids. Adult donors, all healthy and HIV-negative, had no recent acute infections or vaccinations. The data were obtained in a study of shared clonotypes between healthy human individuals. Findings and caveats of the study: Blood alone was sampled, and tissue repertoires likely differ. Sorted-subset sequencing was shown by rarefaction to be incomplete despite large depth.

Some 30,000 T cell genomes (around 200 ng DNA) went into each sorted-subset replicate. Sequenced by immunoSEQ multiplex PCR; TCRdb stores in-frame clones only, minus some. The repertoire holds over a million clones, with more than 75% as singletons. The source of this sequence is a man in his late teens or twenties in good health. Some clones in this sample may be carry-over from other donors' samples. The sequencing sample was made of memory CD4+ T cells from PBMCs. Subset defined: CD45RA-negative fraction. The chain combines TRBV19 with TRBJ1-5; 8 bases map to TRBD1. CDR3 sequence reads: CASSLLTGAREQPQHF. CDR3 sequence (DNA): TGTGCCAGTAGTTTGCTGACAGGGGCGAGGGAACAGCCCCAGCATTTT.